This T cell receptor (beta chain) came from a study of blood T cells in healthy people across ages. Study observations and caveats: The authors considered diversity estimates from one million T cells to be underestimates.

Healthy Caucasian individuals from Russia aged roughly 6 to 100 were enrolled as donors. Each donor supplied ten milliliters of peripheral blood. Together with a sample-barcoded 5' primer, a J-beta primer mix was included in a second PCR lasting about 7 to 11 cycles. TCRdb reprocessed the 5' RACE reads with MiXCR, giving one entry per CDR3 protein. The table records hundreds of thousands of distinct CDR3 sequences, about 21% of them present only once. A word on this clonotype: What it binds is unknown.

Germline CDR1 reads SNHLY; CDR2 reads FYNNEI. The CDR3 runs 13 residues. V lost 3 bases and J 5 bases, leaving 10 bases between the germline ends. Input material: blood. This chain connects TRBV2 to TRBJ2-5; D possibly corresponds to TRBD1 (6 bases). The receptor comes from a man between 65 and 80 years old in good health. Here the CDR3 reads CASSDNRDETQYF. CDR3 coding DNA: TGTGCCAGCAGTGATAACAGGGACGAGACCCAGTACTTC.